The 25 T cell receptor beta chains presented below share a single source sample, sequenced in a study of blood T cell repertoires in COVID-19. TCRdb keeps only in-frame clones here, not all; method: immunoSEQ multiplex PCR. The sample consists of fewer than 50,000 clones, about 85% of them appearing once. Sequenced input: peripheral blood. These receptors all come from a woman at least 80 years old with acute or convalescent COVID-19.

The chain links TRBV19 to TRBJ1-5; D might be TRBD1 (5 bases). Germline assignment: CDR1 LNHDA and CDR2 SQIVND (reference sequence). V dropped 0 bases and J dropped 1 base, with 10 bases sitting between them. The CDR3 loop spans 16 amino acids. The CDR3 DNA reads TGTGCCAGTAGTATAGATGGTGCAGGGAGCAATCAGCCCCAGCATTTT. Protein product: CASSIDGAGSNQPQHF. Using reference TRBV19 and TRBJ1-5 for the parts outside the CDR3, the full variable domain is DGGITQSPKYLFRKEGQNVTLSCEQNLNHDAMYWYRQDPGQGLRLIYYSQIVNDFQKGDIAEGYSVSREKKESFPLTVTSAQKNPTAFYLCASSIDGAGSNQPQHFGDGTRLSIL.

The chain carries TRBV7-9 and TRBJ2-7; TRBD2 matches at 14 bases. V lost 5 bases to trimming and J lost 7 bases; unmatched junction nucleotides: 7. This CDR3 comprises 15 residues. Germline lookup yields CDR1 SEHNR and CDR2 FQNEAQ (reference sequence). DNA for the CDR3: TGTGCCAGCAGCGTGACTAGCGGGAGGGGGGTGGAGCAGTACTTC. It is translated as CASSVTSGRGVEQYF. Filled out from reference TRBV7-9 and TRBJ2-7, the complete variable domain reads DTGVSQNPRHKITKRGQNVTFRCDPISEHNRLYWYRQTLGQGPEFLTYFQNEAQLEKSRLLSDRFSAERPKGSFSTLEIQRTEQGDSAMYLCASSVTSGRGVEQYFGPGTRLTVT.

V usage is TRBV7-9 and J usage is TRBJ1-1; D not resolved. V was cut by 2 bases and J by 2 bases, with 6 bases left in between. The V gene's germline CDR1 is SEHNR and CDR2 FQNEAQ (reference sequence). This CDR3 has 13 amino acids. Written as DNA, the CDR3 is TGTGCCAGCAGCTTAAGCCATAACACTGAAGCTTTCTTT. This gives the protein CASSLSHNTEAFF.

The chain couples TRBV19 to TRBJ2-2, with 14 bases lining up with TRBD2. Trimming removed 5 bases from V and 6 bases from J; junction bases left unmatched: 14. The germline gives CDR1 LNHDA, CDR2 SQIVND (reference sequence). CDR3 length equals 19 residues. The CDR3 reads CASSLIPGTSGSKAGELFF. The CDR3 region has the DNA TGTGCCAGTAGTCTCATCCCCGGGACTAGCGGGAGTAAGGCCGGGGAGCTGTTTTTT.

The gene calls are TRBV4-2 and TRBJ2-1, with TRBD2 matching over 11 bases. The V gene's germline CDR1 is LGHNA and CDR2 YNFKEQ. V shed 2 bases, J shed 8 bases, and the junction held 8 bases outside the gene matches. There are 16 residues in the CDR3. The CDR3 DNA is TGTGCCAGCAGCCAATCACTAGCGGGAGCGGTCGATGAGCAGTTCTTC. Translation: CASSQSLAGAVDEQFF.

The rearrangement links TRBV5-1 to TRBJ1-1; D is unclear. V was clipped by 0 bases and J by 1 base, with 10 bases between them. The germline V gene encodes CDR1 SGHRS and CDR2 YFSETQ. CDR3 size: 15 residues. The CDR3 is CASSLDLQPNTEAFF. As DNA, the CDR3 is TGCGCCAGCAGCTTGGATCTACAGCCGAACACTGAAGCTTTCTTT.

In DNA, the CDR3 is TGCGCCAGCAGCTTGGTAACTAGCGGGAACAATGAGCAGTTCTTC. Protein product: CASSLVTSGNNEQFF. The chain has TRBV5-1 and TRBJ2-1, with 10 bases that match TRBD2. Germline loops: CDR1 SGHRS, CDR2 YFSETQ. This CDR3 comprises 15 residues. The V and J ends lost 0 bases and 5 bases, in that order; junction bases with no gene match: 2.

This chain uses TRBV7-2 with TRBJ2-7, with 7 bases identical to TRBD1. Germline CDR1 reads SGHTA; CDR2 reads FQGNSA. V lost 0 bases to trimming and J lost 3 bases; unmatched junction nucleotides: 5. The CDR3 covers 15 residues. The CDR3 DNA reads as TGTGCCAGCAGCTTAGCGCCCGGGACAGACTACGAGCAGTACTTC. It is translated as CASSLAPGTDYEQYF.

V gene TRBV5-5 combines with J gene TRBJ2-1, with 9 bases aligning to TRBD2. Trimming cost V 2 bases and J 7 bases; bases outside gene matches: 4. The CDR3 totals 14 residues. The germline V gene has CDR1 SGHKS and CDR2 YYEKEE (reference sequence). CDR3 bases: TGTGCCAGCAGCTTTACTAGCGGGTTGAATGAGCAGTTCTTC. Encoded protein: CASSFTSGLNEQFF. Complete variable domain (other parts from reference TRBV5-5 and TRBJ2-1): DAGVTQSPTHLIKTRGQQVTLRCSPISGHKSVSWYQQVLGQGPQFIFQYYEKEERGRGNFPDRFSARQFPNYSSELNVNALLLGDSALYLCASSFTSGLNEQFFGPGTRLTVL.

This clone turned up a few times. The genes are TRBV30 and TRBJ2-7; 11 bases line up with TRBD2. The CDR3 covers 17 residues. Germline V gene lookup returns CDR1 GTSNPN and CDR2 SVGIG (reference sequence). Losses at the gene ends were 2 bases for V and 2 bases for J; bases not matched to a gene: 11. In DNA, the CDR3 is TGTGCCTGGAGTTGGAGTCTAGCGGGAGGACCGACCTACGAGCAGTACTTC. Translation: CAWSWSLAGGPTYEQYF.

V is TRBV5-1 and J is TRBJ2-3; 11 nucleotides align to TRBD2. This CDR3 has 14 residues. V was clipped by 5 bases and J by 6 bases; unmatched bases: 5. Germline V gives CDR1 SGHRS, CDR2 YFSETQ. CDR3 region: CASRLAGVRDTQYF. The DNA of the CDR3 is TGCGCCAGCAGACTAGCGGGAGTCAGGGATACGCAGTATTTT. Full variable domain (rest looked up from reference TRBV5-1 and TRBJ2-3): KAGVTQTPRYLIKTRGQQVTLSCSPISGHRSVSWYQQTPGQGLQFLFEYFSETQRNKGNFPGRFSGRQFSNSRSEMNVSTLELGDSALYLCASRLAGVRDTQYFGPGTRLTVL.

J is TRBJ1-1 and V is TRBV11-2, with 9 bases lining up with TRBD1. This CDR3 contains 15 residues. The germline V gene has CDR1 SGHAT and CDR2 FQNNGV. The V segment lost 4 bases and the J segment 5 bases; nucleotides outside the gene matches: 8. CDR3 protein: CASSSSTGGTTEAFF. Here the CDR3 DNA reads TGTGCCAGCAGCTCATCGACAGGGGGAACAACTGAAGCTTTCTTT. Using reference TRBV11-2 and TRBJ1-1 for the parts outside the CDR3, the full variable domain is EAGVAQSPRYKIIEKRQSVAFWCNPISGHATLYWYQQILGQGPKLLIQFQNNGVVDDSQLPKDRFSAERLKGVDSTLKIQPAKLEDSAVYLCASSSSTGGTTEAFFGQGTRLTVV.

The chain links TRBV6-6 to TRBJ2-7; 8 nucleotides agree with TRBD2. This CDR3 has 17 residues. Germline CDR1 MNHNY, CDR2 SVGAGI (reference sequence). Germline trimming cut 5 bases from V and 3 bases from J; bases unmatched to any gene: 15. The CDR3 sequence: CASSQSGTGRALYEQYF. The CDR3 region has the DNA TGTGCCAGCAGTCAATCCGGTACCGGGAGGGCTCTCTACGAGCAGTACTTC.

The chain couples TRBV5-1 to TRBJ2-2; D unresolved. This CDR3 has 14 amino acids. In germline, CDR1 is SGHRS, CDR2 YFSETQ. The ends were cut back, 0 bases at V and 2 bases at J, with 5 bases in the middle. Here the CDR3 reads CASSLDGNTGELFF. In DNA, the CDR3 is TGCGCCAGCAGCTTGGACGGTAACACCGGGGAGCTGTTTTTT.

The chain links TRBV18 to TRBJ1-4; unclear D gene. This CDR3 is 13 amino acids long. With 4 bases removed from V and 8 bases from J, the gap between germline ends came to 11 bases. CDR1 and CDR2 from the germline V gene are KGHSH and LQKENI. Here the CDR3 reads CASSRESGEKLFF. The CDR3 DNA reads as TGTGCCAGCTCACGGGAGAGTGGGGAAAAACTGTTTTTT. Based on the CDR3 plus reference TRBV18 and TRBJ1-4, the full variable domain is NAGVMQNPRHLVRRRGQEARLRCSPMKGHSHVYWYRQLPEEGLKFMVYLQKENIIDESGMPKERFSAEFPKEGPSILRIQQVVRGDSAAYFCASSRESGEKLFFGSGTQLSVL.

The chain carries TRBV6-5 and TRBJ1-5, with a possible D match to TRBD1 (5 bases). This CDR3 region has 14 residues. Germline V CDR1 and CDR2: MNHEY, SVGAGI. V was clipped by 6 bases and J by 5 bases, with 14 bases between them. DNA of the CDR3: TGTGCCAGCAGGGGAATTGGGGGGGATCAGCCCCAGCATTTT. Translation gives CASRGIGGDQPQHF.

This rearrangement joins TRBV3-1 (or the pseudogene TRBV3-2) to TRBJ1-2; D is uncertain. The germline V and J ends were trimmed by 6 bases and 4 bases, with 9 bases remaining between them. The CDR3 loop spans 12 amino acids. Germline lookup yields CDR1 LGHDT and CDR2 YNNKEL (reference sequence). Here the CDR3 reads CASSTQLYGYTF. As DNA, the CDR3 is TGTGCCAGCAGTACCCAACTCTATGGCTACACCTTC.

The CDR3 is CASRPGSNQPQHF. Here the CDR3 DNA reads TGTGCCAGCAGGCCGGGTAGCAATCAGCCCCAGCATTTT. The V and J genes are TRBV12-3 or TRBV12-4 and TRBJ1-5, with D unclear. Trimming left V 6 bases short and J 0 bases short, with 6 bases between. The CDR3 runs to 13 residues.

The V and J genes are TRBV19 and TRBJ2-2, with 8 nucleotides matching TRBD2. The CDR3 covers 16 residues. In germline, CDR1 is LNHDA, CDR2 SQIVND (reference sequence). V dropped 4 bases and J dropped 3; count of bases not matched to a gene: 7. CDR3 sequence (DNA): TGTGCCAGTAGTAACCCGGGACTAGGGCACACCGGGGAGCTGTTTTTT. This gives the protein CASSNPGLGHTGELFF.

This chain joins TRBV7-9 and TRBJ2-5; no clear D. Trimming shortened V by 3 bases and J by 4 bases, and 12 bases separated the two germline ends. The CDR3 covers 14 residues. Looked up from germline, CDR1 is SEHNR and CDR2 is FQNEAQ (reference sequence). The CDR3: CASSFTAPGETQYF. The CDR3 DNA sequence: TGTGCCAGCAGCTTTACTGCCCCCGGAGAGACCCAGTACTTC.

The chain uses TRBV6-1 and TRBJ1-5; a weak D match, TRBD1 (5 bases). Germline-derived CDR1 and CDR2 are MNHNS and SASEGT. Trimming stripped 2 bases from V and 7 bases from J, with 15 bases between. This CDR3 contains 15 residues. CDR3 sequence: CASSELGQGGQPQHF. CDR3 DNA: TGTGCCAGCAGTGAATTGGGGCAGGGCGGCCAGCCCCAGCATTTT.

The chain joins TRBV27 to TRBJ2-7; tentatively, D is TRBD2 (6 bases). The CDR3 runs 14 residues. Germline V gives CDR1 MNHEY, CDR2 SMNVEV (reference sequence). The V gene lost 3 bases and the J gene lost 3 bases, with 12 bases spanning the gap. This CDR3 reads CASSFRGDLYEQYF. The CDR3 bases are TGTGCCAGCAGTTTCCGCGGGGACCTCTACGAGCAGTACTTC.

The chain uses TRBV27 and TRBJ2-7; tentatively, D is TRBD2 (5 bases). Germline assignment: CDR1 MNHEY and CDR2 SMNVEV (reference sequence). V was trimmed by 4 bases and J by 6 bases, leaving 16 bases between them. The CDR3 runs 14 residues. The CDR3 is CASSSGGRGGEQYF. Here the CDR3 DNA reads TGTGCCAGCAGTTCAGGCGGGCGTGGAGGCGAGCAGTACTTC.

This clone was counted a few times. The chain is built from TRBV2 and TRBJ2-1; 12 bases map to TRBD2. This CDR3 region has 15 residues. The J segment lost 9 bases and the V segment lost 6 bases, leaving 9 bases of the junction unmatched. Germline lookup yields CDR1 SNHLY and CDR2 FYNNEI. The CDR3 nucleotides are TGTGCCAGCAGAAAAGGGACTAGCGGGTTCTCTGAGCAGTTCTTC. Amino acid sequence: CASRKGTSGFSEQFF.

This clone was seen a single time. This chain joins TRBV5-1 and TRBJ2-5; 7 bases line up with TRBD1. The CDR3 has 13 residues. Germline V gives CDR1 SGHRS, CDR2 YFSETQ. J lost 3 bases, V lost 4 bases, and 3 bases had no gene match. CDR3 in amino acids: CASSPTGEETQYF. The CDR3 nucleotides are TGCGCCAGCAGCCCTACAGGGGAAGAGACCCAGTACTTC.